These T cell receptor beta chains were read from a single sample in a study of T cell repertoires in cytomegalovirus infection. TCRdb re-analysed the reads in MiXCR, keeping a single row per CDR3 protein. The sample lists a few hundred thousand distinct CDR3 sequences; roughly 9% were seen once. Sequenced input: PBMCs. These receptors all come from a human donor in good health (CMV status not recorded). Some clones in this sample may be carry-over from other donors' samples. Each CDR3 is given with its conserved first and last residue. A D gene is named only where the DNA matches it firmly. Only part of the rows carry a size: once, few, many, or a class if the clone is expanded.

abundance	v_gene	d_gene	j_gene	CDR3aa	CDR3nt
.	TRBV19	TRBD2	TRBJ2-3	CASSGLAGKHRYAALSITDTQYF	TGTGCCAGTAGCGGACTAGCGGGGAAGCACAGATACGCAGCTTTAAGTATCACAGATACGCAGTATTTT
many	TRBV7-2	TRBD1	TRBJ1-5	CASSITGGAGNQPQHF	TGTGCCAGCAGCATAACAGGGGGCGCGGGGAATCAGCCCCAGCATTTT
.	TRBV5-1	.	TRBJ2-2	CASSLQVRGQGIGELFF	TGCGCCAGCAGCTTGCAAGTAAGGGGCCAGGGCATCGGGGAGCTGTTTTTT
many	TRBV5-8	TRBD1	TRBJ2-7	CASSFGTVLPEQYF	TGTGCCAGCAGCTTCGGGACAGTCCTCCCAGAGCAGTACTTC
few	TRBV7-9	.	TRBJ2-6	CASSLAIVTGRPGANVLTF	TGTGCCAGCAGCTTAGCGATTGTAACAGGGAGGCCTGGGGCCAACGTCCTGACTTTC
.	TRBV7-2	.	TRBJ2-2	CASSPRAGDTGGLFF	TGTGCCAGCAGCCCCCGAGCAGGGGATACCGGGGGGCTGTTTTTT
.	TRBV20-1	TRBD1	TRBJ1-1	CSARARGTVRGSAEAFF	TGCAGTGCTAGAGCCCGCGGGACAGTCCGGGGCAGTGCTGAAGCTTTCTTT
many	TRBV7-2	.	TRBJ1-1	CASSLEVQLNTEAFF	TGTGCCAGCAGCTTAGAGGTACAGCTGAACACTGAAGCTTTCTTT
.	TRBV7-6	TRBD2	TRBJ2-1	CASSFVAGVNEQFF	TGTGCCAGCAGCTTCGTAGCGGGGGTGAATGAGCAGTTCTTC
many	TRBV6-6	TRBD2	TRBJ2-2	CASSYSSGGAASTGELFF	TGTGCCAGCAGCTACAGTAGCGGGGGGGCAGCGAGTACCGGGGAGCTGTTTTTT
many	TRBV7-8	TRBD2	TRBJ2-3	CASTPVAGGDTQYF	TGTGCCAGCACCCCTGTGGCGGGGGGGGATACGCAGTATTTT
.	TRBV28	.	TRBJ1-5	CASSLNRFQHF	TGTGCCAGCAGTTTGAACCGCTTCCAGCATTTT
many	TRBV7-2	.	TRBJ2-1	CASSLEVGQPRKGNNEQFF	TGTGCCAGCAGCTTAGAGGTAGGGCAGCCAAGGAAAGGCAACAATGAGCAGTTCTTC
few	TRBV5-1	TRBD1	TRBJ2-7	CASSRTGTAVFSEQYF	TGCGCCAGCAGCCGTACCGGGACAGCCGTGTTCTCCGAGCAGTACTTC
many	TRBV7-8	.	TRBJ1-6	CASSLGPVNSPLHF	TGTGCCAGCAGCTTAGGTCCAGTCAATTCACCCCTCCACTTT
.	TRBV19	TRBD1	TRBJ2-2	CASRVDRGHTTGELFF	TGTGCCAGTAGGGTAGACAGGGGACATACCACCGGGGAGCTGTTTTTT
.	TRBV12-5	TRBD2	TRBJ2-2	CASGQGLAGGTGELFF	TGTGCTAGTGGACAGGGACTAGCGGGAGGGACCGGGGAGCTGTTTTTT
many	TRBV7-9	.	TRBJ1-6	CASSPPGAATLHF	TGTGCCAGCAGCCCTCCAGGGGCGGCGACCCTCCACTTT
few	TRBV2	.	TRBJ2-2	CASSEDPITGELFF	TGTGCCAGCAGTGAAGACCCTATTACCGGGGAGCTGTTTTTT
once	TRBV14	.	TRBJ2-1	CASSQDRVGEQFF	TGTGCCAGCAGCCAAGACAGGGTAGGTGAGCAGTTCTTC
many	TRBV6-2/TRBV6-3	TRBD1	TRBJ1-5	CASSYTGQGAQPQHF	TGTGCCAGCAGTTACACGGGACAGGGGGCACAGCCCCAGCATTTT
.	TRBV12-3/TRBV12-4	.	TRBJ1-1	CASSLSVGGNTEAFF	TGTGCCAGCAGCCTATCAGTGGGTGGGAACACTGAAGCTTTCTTT
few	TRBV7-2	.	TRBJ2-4	CASSLAAAKNIQYF	TGTGCCAGCAGCTTAGCAGCGGCCAAAAACATTCAGTACTTC
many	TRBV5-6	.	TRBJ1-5	CASSLVSEQPQHF	TGTGCCAGCAGCTTGGTTTCGGAGCAGCCCCAGCATTTT
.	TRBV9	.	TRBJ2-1	CASSVEGDSNEQFF	TGTGCCAGCAGCGTAGAGGGGGACTCCAATGAGCAGTTCTTC
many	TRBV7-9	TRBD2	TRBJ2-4	CASSSQSSGMGSAKNIQYF	TGTGCCAGCAGCTCCCAAAGTAGCGGGATGGGATCGGCCAAAAACATTCAGTACTTC
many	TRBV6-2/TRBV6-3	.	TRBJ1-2	CASRSQGGANYGYTF	TGTGCCAGCAGGTCGCAAGGAGGAGCTAACTATGGCTACACCTTC
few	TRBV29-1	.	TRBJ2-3	CSVEKSATFTDTQYF	TGCAGCGTTGAGAAGTCAGCTACATTCACAGATACGCAGTATTTT
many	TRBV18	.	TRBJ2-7	CASSPPGGRVGEQYF	TGTGCCAGCTCACCACCCGGTGGCAGGGTGGGGGAGCAGTACTTC
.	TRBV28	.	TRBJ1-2	CASSLTQFLYGYTF	TGTGCCAGCAGTCTAACACAGTTTCTCTATGGCTACACCTTC
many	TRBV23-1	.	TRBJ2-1	CASSPRPADSSYNEQFF	TGCGCCAGCAGTCCCCGTCCGGCAGACAGCTCCTACAATGAGCAGTTCTTC
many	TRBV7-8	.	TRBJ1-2	CASSRAGAPYGYTF	TGTGCCAGCAGCAGAGCCGGGGCCCCCTATGGCTACACCTTC
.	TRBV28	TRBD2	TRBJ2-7	CASGSGVSYEQYF	TGTGCCAGCGGTAGCGGGGTATCCTACGAGCAGTACTTC
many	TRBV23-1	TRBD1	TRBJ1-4	CASSQWGTGNEKLFF	TGCGCCAGCAGTCAATGGGGGACAGGAAATGAAAAACTGTTTTTT
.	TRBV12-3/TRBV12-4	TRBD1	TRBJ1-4	CASSSTGGFGEKLFF	TGTGCCAGCAGTTCTACAGGGGGCTTTGGAGAAAAACTGTTTTTT
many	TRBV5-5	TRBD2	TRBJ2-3	CASSKTSGSTDTQYF	TGTGCCAGCAGCAAGACTAGCGGGAGCACAGATACGCAGTATTTT
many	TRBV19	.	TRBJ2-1	CASAAGGGPYNEQFF	TGTGCCAGTGCAGCCGGAGGGGGCCCTTACAATGAGCAGTTCTTC
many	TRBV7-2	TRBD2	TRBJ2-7	CASSPLAGGYEQYF	TGTGCCAGCAGCCCTCTAGCGGGGGGCTACGAGCAGTACTTC
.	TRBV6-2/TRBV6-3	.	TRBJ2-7	CASRRPGDRGHEQYF	TGTGCCAGCAGGCGCCCTGGGGACCGGGGCCACGAGCAGTACTTC
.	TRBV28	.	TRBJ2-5	CASTPTRGQETQYF	TGTGCCAGCACCCCTACACGGGGCCAAGAGACCCAGTACTTC
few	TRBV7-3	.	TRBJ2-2	CASSLFGNTGELFF	TGTGCCAGCAGCTTATTCGGGAACACCGGGGAGCTGTTTTTT
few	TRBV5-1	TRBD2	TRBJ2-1	CASSPAGGQEQFF	TGCGCCAGCAGCCCGGCGGGAGGGCAAGAGCAGTTCTTC
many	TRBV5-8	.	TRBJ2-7	CASSRTFSYEQYF	TGTGCCAGCAGCCGGACCTTCTCCTACGAGCAGTACTTC
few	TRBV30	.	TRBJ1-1	CAWSGRARNTEAFF	TGTGCCTGGAGTGGCAGGGCTAGGAACACTGAAGCTTTCTTT
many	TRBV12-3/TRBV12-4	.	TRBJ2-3	CASSPQGYADTQYF	TGTGCCAGCAGTCCCCAGGGTTATGCAGATACGCAGTATTTT
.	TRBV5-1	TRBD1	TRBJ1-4	CASSLAGTGYEKLFF	TGCGCCAGCAGCTTGGCCGGGACAGGATATGAAAAACTGTTTTTT
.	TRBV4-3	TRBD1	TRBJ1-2	CASSQVGQDLYGYTF	TGCGCCAGCAGCCAAGTCGGACAGGACCTCTATGGCTACACCTTC
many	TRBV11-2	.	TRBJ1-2	CASSQTRGASFYGYTF	TGTGCCAGCAGCCAAACCCGGGGGGCATCGTTCTATGGCTACACCTTC
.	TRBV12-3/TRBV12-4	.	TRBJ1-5	CASSLGRLPSNQPQHF	TGTGCCAGCAGCCTGGGCAGGCTTCCTAGCAATCAGCCCCAGCATTTT
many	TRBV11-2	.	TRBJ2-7	CASSFGTDEQYF	TGTGCCAGCAGCTTTGGGACTGACGAGCAGTACTTC
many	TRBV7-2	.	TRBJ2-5	CASSSDRLETQYF	TGTGCCAGCAGTTCGGACCGGTTAGAGACCCAGTACTTC
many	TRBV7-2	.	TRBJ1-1	CASSLALLGRNTEAFF	TGTGCCAGCAGCTTAGCGTTGTTGGGGAGGAACACTGAAGCTTTCTTT
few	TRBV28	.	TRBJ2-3	CASSSSSLSSTDTQYF	TGTGCCAGCAGTTCCTCTAGCTTATCAAGCACAGATACGCAGTATTTT
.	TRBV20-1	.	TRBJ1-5	CSAREDRYQPQHF	TGCAGTGCTAGAGAGGACAGATATCAGCCCCAGCATTTT
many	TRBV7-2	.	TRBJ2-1	CASSPNGLNNEQFF	TGTGCCAGCAGCCCCAACGGCCTGAACAATGAGCAGTTCTTC